The 5 T cell receptor beta chains listed next were all sequenced from one sample in a study of shared clonotypes between healthy human individuals. Libraries were prepared by immunoSEQ multiplex PCR; TCRdb keeps only in-frame clonotypes and omits some of them. This table holds some 450,000 clones, approximately 80% found once. Material: PBMCs. The receptors originated from a woman aged 40 to 55 in good health. Some clones in this sample may be carry-over from other donors' samples.

V is TRBV19 and J is TRBJ1-1; the D gene is possibly TRBD1 (5 bases). The CDR3 loop spans 16 amino acids. Per the germline V gene, CDR1 is LNHDA and CDR2 is SQIVND (reference sequence). V was shortened by 5 bases and J by 2 bases, with 18 bases between the two germline ends. CDR3 DNA sequence: TGTGCCAGTAGTTCCAGGGTTCGGGTCGTTAACACTGAAGCTTTCTTT. Translated: CASSSRVRVVNTEAFF. The complete variable domain, with remaining parts taken from reference TRBV19 and TRBJ1-1, reads DGGITQSPKYLFRKEGQNVTLSCEQNLNHDAMYWYRQDPGQGLRLIYYSQIVNDFQKGDIAEGYSVSREKKESFPLTVTSAQKNPTAFYLCASSSRVRVVNTEAFFGQGTRLTVV.

Turning to this clone: A far larger clone is one nucleotide away, so this likely arose from a read error. The rearrangement uses TRBV6-1 and TRBJ2-7, with 7 bases aligning to TRBD1. Germline CDR1 is MNHNS and CDR2 is SASEGT. CDR3 length equals 15 residues. CDR3 loop: CASSVTGEGPNEQCF. In DNA form, the CDR3 reads TGTGCCAGCAGTGTCACAGGGGAAGGACCTAACGAGCAGTGCTTC.

This chain uses TRBV28 with TRBJ1-5, with a tentative D call TRBD1 (6 bases). V dropped 3 bases and J dropped 5 bases, with 17 bases sitting between them. Germline lookup yields CDR1 MDHEN and CDR2 SYDVKM. CDR3 length: 16 amino acids. CDR3 sequence reads: CASSFPGRGGDQPQHF. The CDR3 region has the DNA TGTGCCAGCAGTTTCCCCGGCAGGGGAGGGGATCAGCCCCAGCATTTT. The full variable domain, with the rest looked up from reference TRBV28 and TRBJ1-5, is DVKVTQSSRYLVKRTGEKVFLECVQDMDHENMFWYRQDPGLGLRLIYFSYDVKMKEKGDIPEGYSVSREKKERFSLILESASTNQTSMYLCASSFPGRGGDQPQHFGDGTRLSIL.

As to this clone: A much larger clonotype is one base distant, so this may be a read error. Other DNA sequences within the sample encode an identical CDR3. The J gene is TRBJ2-6, the V gene TRBV5-1; D is unclear. The CDR3 has 14 residues. Germline loops: CDR1 SGHRS, CDR2 YFSETQ. The chain's CDR3 is CASSLGSGANVLTF. Here the CDR3 DNA reads TGCGCCAGTAGCTTGGGCTCTGGGGCCAACGTCCTGACTTTC.

This clone was observed once. The chain joins TRBV10-2 to TRBJ2-1; TRBD2 matches 7 bases. Germline CDR1 is WSHSY and CDR2 is SAAADI. The CDR3 has 15 residues. V trimming: 8 bases; J trimming: 7 bases; junction bases outside the gene matches: 14. CDR3: CASWGRLASQNEQFF. The CDR3 DNA is TGCGCCAGCTGGGGACGACTAGCATCCCAGAATGAGCAGTTCTTC.